The 10 T cell receptor beta chains reported below all come from one sample, sequenced in a study of multiple sclerosis patients with progressive multifocal leukoencephalopathy. The repertoire was sequenced with immunoSEQ multiplex PCR; TCRdb's copy has only in-frame clones and lacks some. The table shows 25,000 to 35,000 clones, with almost 95% occurring only once. The time point here: before natalizumab initiation. The source material was PBMCs. Receptors originate from a man aged 30 to 39 with multiple sclerosis.

This clone has only a few counts. The chain recombines TRBV4-3 with TRBJ1-3; perhaps TRBD1 as D (5 bases). CDR3 length equals 18 residues. Trimming removed 3 bases at V and 0 bases at J, with 18 bases between. In germline, CDR1 is LGHNA, CDR2 YSLEER. This chain's CDR3 is CASSQLQDVNFSGNTIYF. CDR3 bases: TGCGCCAGCAGCCAGTTACAGGACGTCAACTTCTCTGGAAACACCATATATTTT.

The chain uses TRBV12-5 and TRBJ1-4; a weak D match, TRBD1 (5 bases). Germline V gene lookup returns CDR1 LGHNT and CDR2 FRNRAP. This CDR3 is built from 14 residues. Between the trimmed V and J ends, which lost 6 bases and 4 bases, there was a span of 12 bases. The CDR3 bases are TGTGCTAGTGGCCCGGGGCTCCTTAATGAAAAACTGTTTTTT. As protein: CASGPGLLNEKLFF.

This clone was observed once. The chain recombines TRBV5-1 with TRBJ1-1; 10 nucleotides agree with TRBD1. CDR1 SGHRS and CDR2 YFSETQ come from the germline V gene. V gave up 3 bases and J gave up 1 base; unmatched junction bases: 3. The CDR3 totals 15 residues. The CDR3 DNA follows: TGCGCCAGCAGCTGGACAGGGGGAGGGAACACTGAAGCTTTCTTT. Translating gives CASSWTGGGNTEAFF.

This clone has a single count. The CDR3 loop is CASRTLVLNTEAFF. The CDR3 coding sequence is TGTGCCAGCAGAACCCTGGTCCTGAACACTGAAGCTTTCTTT. The chain couples TRBV27 to TRBJ1-1, with no clear D. Between the trimmed V and J ends, which lost 6 bases and 0 bases, there was a span of 11 bases. Germline values: CDR1 MNHEY, CDR2 SMNVEV (reference sequence). The CDR3 extends over 14 amino acids.

CDR3 in amino acids: CASRGGRRAQGTEAFF. DNA of the CDR3: TGTGCCAGCAGAGGGGGGCGGAGAGCTCAAGGCACTGAAGCTTTCTTT. The J gene is TRBJ1-1, the V gene TRBV2; possibly TRBD1 for D (6 bases). The germline V gene encodes CDR1 SNHLY and CDR2 FYNNEI. V lost 6 bases to trimming and J lost 4 bases, with 21 bases between them. This CDR3 comprises 16 residues.

The rearrangement links TRBV7-2 to TRBJ1-2; 11 nucleotides match TRBD1. Losses at the gene ends were 5 bases for V and 8 bases for J; bases not matched to a gene: 7. Germline CDR1 reads SGHTA; CDR2 reads FQGNSA. The CDR3 runs 14 residues. CDR3 in amino acids: CASSPWTGGGGYTF. The CDR3 DNA is TGTGCCAGCAGCCCCTGGACAGGGGGCGGCGGCTACACCTTC.

A few counts support this clone. The CDR3 DNA follows: TGTGCCAGCAGCGGCCTACAGGGAGTCAGCCCAGATACGCAGTATTTT. Its protein product is CASSGLQGVSPDTQYF. V gene TRBV9 combines with J gene TRBJ2-3; possibly TRBD1 for D (6 bases). CDR1 and CDR2 from the germline V gene are SGDLS and YYNGEE. Trimming stripped 3 bases from V and 4 bases from J, with 18 bases between. This CDR3 region has 16 residues. Full variable domain (missing parts from reference TRBV9 and TRBJ2-3): DSGVTQTPKHLITATGQRVTLRCSPRSGDLSVYWYQQSLDQGLQFLIQYYNGEERAKGNILERFSAQQFPDLHSELNLSSLELGDSALYFCASSGLQGVSPDTQYFGPGTRLTVL.

The V call is TRBV15, the J call TRBJ2-7; D gene unclear. Trimming took 1 base from V and 7 from J, leaving 11 bases between them. The germline V gene encodes CDR1 LNHNV and CDR2 YYDKDF (reference sequence). CDR3 size: 13 residues. The chain's CDR3 is CATSRVDLREQYF. The CDR3 region has the DNA TGTGCCACCAGCAGAGTTGACCTACGAGAGCAGTACTTC. The entire variable domain, with the rest obtained from reference TRBV15 and TRBJ2-7, is as follows: DAMVIQNPRYQVTQFGKPVTLSCSQTLNHNVMYWYQQKSSQAPKLLFHYYDKDFNNEADTPDNFQSRRPNTSFCFLDIRSPGLGDTAMYLCATSRVDLREQYFGPGTRLTVT.

The V and J genes are TRBV18 and TRBJ2-2; perhaps TRBD1 as D (6 bases). The CDR3 consists of 14 residues. Germline CDR1 reads KGHSH; CDR2 reads LQKENI. Trimming cost V 3 bases and J 1 base, with 6 bases left between them. The CDR3 nucleotides read TGTGCCAGCTCACCGACAGGGAACACCGGGGAGCTGTTTTTT. Amino acid sequence: CASSPTGNTGELFF.

The chain recombines TRBV6-5 with TRBJ1-1; no clear D gene. Germline V lookup: CDR1 MNHEY, CDR2 SVGAGI. This CDR3 contains 12 residues. Between the trimmed V and J ends, which lost 7 bases and 6 bases, there was a span of 12 bases. CDR3 in DNA: TGTGCCAGCACCTCCTGGTCCTCTGAAGCTTTCTTT. As protein: CASTSWSSEAFF.